This T cell receptor (beta chain) was captured by sequencing in a study of cytomegalovirus exposure and HLA in healthy donors (dated by TCRdb to between 2016 and 2019). Background for the entire study: An earlier analysis of some 600 of the donors reported around 280 Gb of sequence data and roughly 120 million unique TCR beta sequences obtained from some 200 million T cells. Five DR-DQ haplotypes were treated as single units for association and clustering because of strong linkage in the cohort. On average, around 240,000 unique TCR beta nucleotide sequences were sequenced per donor among 350 to 400 genotyped donors of the cohort, with 15% to 20% of those sequences being non-productive. HLA typing included class I and class II loci at four-digit resolution. The study aimed to test whether cataloging public T cell receptors could reveal signatures of past pathogen exposure. Genome-wide SNP genotypes for about 55% of the 666 donors were used in a later genetic analysis, which treated that subset as a discovery cohort. Rather than drawing on any new phenotypic data, the later analysis identified candidate immune exposures from TCR beta sequences and the way those sequences occurred across donors. Of the approximately 370 genotyped donors, 65% to 90% were placed in the genetic ancestry cluster associated with self-reported Caucasian donors. Along with the approximately 670-subject first cohort, a separate validation cohort of approximately 110 different subjects was used. The study combined high-throughput TCR immunosequencing, statistical association of individual TCRs with disease status, and machine learning to predict cytomegalovirus infection status. In an earlier analysis of about 590 of the donors, high-throughput TCR beta sequencing was used to judge whether each TCR beta V gene segment behaved as functional or pseudogenic. The number of donors typed differed by locus, with about 629-640 for A, B, C, DRB1 and DQB1, 522 for DQA1, over 600 for DPA1, and 450 to 480 for DPB1. The T cell repertoires of 666 subjects were profiled by immunosequencing and related to cytomegalovirus serostatus. Donor age, sex, ethnicity and CMV serostatus were compiled together with the repertoire data. Every discovery cohort repertoire had been produced on one sequencing platform. To study patterns of TCR occurrence, a later analysis re-analyzed previously published TCR beta repertoires from several hundred donors and added high-resolution HLA genotyping. An early release that covered some 640 HLA-typed donors contained around 330 gigabases of sequencing data and tens of millions of unique TCR sequences.

The library relied on the immunoSEQ multiplex PCR assay. A mixture of 60 forward primers for TCR Vbeta segments and 13 reverse primers for TCR Jbeta segments was used in the multiplex PCR. The CDR3 region of rearranged TCR beta genes was amplified from genomic DNA by a multiplex PCR assay. The amplified TCR beta libraries were sequenced on the Illumina HiSeq System as 87-base-pair reads. Concerning the study's data processing: In a later analysis, some 80 million unique TCR beta chains were counted across the approximately 640 repertoires, and roughly 9.9 million of these chains were shared by at least two donors. A nearest-neighbor algorithm error-corrected the raw reads and collapsed the reads into unique sequences, merging closely related sequences to remove PCR and sequencing errors. CDR3 sequences were aligned to IMGT reference sequences to assign V, D and J gene segments. For a sequence to be retained, a match of at least six nucleotides to both a V gene segment and a J gene segment was required. Rearrangements were classified as productive when the CDR3 lacked stop codons and remained in frame with V and J, and all other rearrangements were classified as non-productive. Following IMGT convention, CDR3 was defined as the stretch from the second conserved V-encoded cysteine to the conserved J-encoded phenylalanine. The earlier analysis of fewer than 700 of the donors excluded sequences that lacked an unambiguous match to a single V gene segment. In an earlier analysis of approximately 610 of the donors, V segments were called functional above 56.7% productive rearrangements and were called segregating when the between-donor standard deviation exceeded 5%. A statistical classification framework was built to diagnose cytomegalovirus status from the catalog of TCR beta chain sequences. In a later analysis, TCR nucleotide sequences were compared against IMGT/GENE-DB human TR gene sequences so that V and J genes could be assigned. In a later analysis, CDR3 sequences and most-parsimonious VDJ recombination scenarios were assigned using the TCRdist pipeline. In a later analysis, each TCR beta chain was defined by its CDR3 amino acid sequence together with its V-gene family, and reads without a unique V-gene family were excluded. As a way to deal with suspected cross-contamination and a sequencing artifact, a later analysis dropped more than 500 nucleotide sequences that were highly shared and had low generation probability. A later analysis calculated a clonal expansion index for each public chain from normalized within-repertoire ranks of inferred template counts. In a later analysis, generation probabilities were computed with a VDJ recombination model fitted to out-of-frame rearrangements, and the resulting probabilities were checked against IGoR. In a later analysis, TCR-TCR, TCR-HLA and TCR-CMV co-occurrence was scored with hypergeometric tests, and a repertoire-size bias correction was applied to TCR pairs. A later analysis estimated false discovery rates by permuting HLA or CMV assignments 20 times. A later analysis grouped co-occurring TCRs with DBSCAN, adding TCRdist sequence similarity when clustering within HLA-allele-positive subsets. Repertoires with fewer than 30,000 or more than 120,000 public chains, plus five repertoires with anomalous nucleotide sharing, were excluded from co-occurrence clustering. The source is immuneACCESS, and TCRdb retained only in-frame sequences with V and J called. Part of the clones is not carried over; for the studies checked, unresolved V genes explain less than half of this, and the remainder is unexplained. The V and J calls and the clone size are those of that table, but D and trimming were determined from the DNA. The sample includes 170,000 or so clones, with 86% observed a single time. The ten largest clones add up to under 2.5% of the sample.

The cohort comprised 670 or so healthy bone marrow donors. All cohort members were sampled while nominally healthy, although unrecorded immune exposures were likely present. The donor tested CMV seronegative and was one of the 352 seronegative cohort members. Each donor provided a peripheral blood sample, and peripheral blood mononuclear cells were used for TCR beta sequencing. Genomic DNA was extracted from the blood cell samples with the Qiagen DNeasy Blood Extraction Kit. The germline V gene (reference sequence) gives CDR1 as LNHDA and CDR2 as SQIVND. Measured from the cysteine to the phenylalanine, the CDR3 is 14 residues long. The entry retains the CDR3 DNA only, 42 bases that are in frame from base 1. Trimming takes 9 bases from V and 0 bases from J, and the germline ends sit 12 bases apart. The study at large found these results: A later genetic analysis associated a missense DCLRE1C variant with V-gene and J-gene trimming of TCR beta chains, and an independent cohort replicated the association. According to the authors, the approach could potentially be generalized to other disease states and immunological phenotypes. Because the 87-base-pair reads could not distinguish some IMGT-functional V segments, including TRBV6-2 and TRBV6-3, those segments were excluded. Cytomegalovirus status was reported to be diagnosed by the classifier with high specificity and sensitivity in both the original and validation cohorts. Sequencing depth was assumed to be roughly uniform across donors in the presence/absence analyses, though that assumption may not hold. A total of fewer than 200 TCR beta chains were listed by the study as associated with cytomegalovirus. Because counts were too low, more than 15 rarely observed V segments, including chromosome 9 orphons, were left out of the earlier analysis of approximately 580 of the donors. In a later analysis, HLA-associated TCR beta chains showed more clonal expansion and lower generation probabilities than non-associated chains that were equally common. In a later analysis, around 15,000 TCR beta sequences were associated with specific HLA alleles at a false discovery rate of 0.05. Only TCR beta chains were sequenced in this cohort, and the absence of alpha or paired-chain data limited detectable features. In a later analysis, the rate of TCR association differed among HLA loci, with DRB1 alleles having the most associated TCRs and HLA-C alleles having the fewest. Most TCR sequences were seen in very few donors, while some public TCRs were found in many individuals. The sequencing pipeline was judged likely to have produced a cluster of highly shared sequence variants as a technical artifact. Correlated functional status among segregating V segments might be attributable to linkage disequilibrium, but an unknown experimental factor could not be ruled out. Most CMV-associated TCR beta chains appeared to be HLA-restricted in a later analysis, and the HLA associations seemed to be driven largely by CMV exposure. When HLA alleles, especially DR and DQ, strongly co-occurred, TCR associations were difficult to assign to individual alleles. A later analysis reported that several top co-occurrence clusters appeared linked to parvovirus B19, influenza, CMV and Epstein-Barr virus. A further reported finding was that TCR beta sequences accurately predicted the HLA-A and HLA-B alleles for most subjects in the first cohort. Compared with the roughly 600-donor mean, donors in an Asian-associated ancestry cluster had fewer N-insertions in productive TCRs, according to a later genetic analysis. Because HLA typing was missing for some donors at each locus, association tests included only the typed subset. In vitro tests confirmed that three of the cytomegalovirus-associated TCR beta chains recognize cytomegalovirus antigens. An earlier analysis of 587 of the donors showed that most TCR beta V segments appeared in productive rearrangements either about 87% or about 30% of the time, which broadly matched IMGT annotations. For the cohort, immune exposure information was limited to CMV serostatus.

In this sample, this clone turned up a few times. Its binding antigen is unknown. The record has no base qualities; no much larger clone is one base away. The sequence was collected from a woman aged 18-29 years in good health and CMV-seronegative. What was sequenced was PBMCs. Rearrangement joined TRBV19 to TRBJ1-3; 5 matching bases give a weak D call of TRBD1. Here the CDR3 is given as CASRAESSGNTIYF. The nucleotide sequence reads as follows: TGTGCCAGCAGGGCAGAGAGCTCTGGAAACACCATATATTTT.